Given below is one TCR beta chain in context. The sample belongs to a study of blood T cell repertoires in COVID-19. Turning to the study itself: Some COVID-19 samples were acute and others convalescent; all came from the United States, Italy and Spain. PBMCs, B-cell-depleted T cells, or T cells were the source of the cDNA or gDNA that made up the material.

As processed by the authors: Reference gene primers were amplified, and this amplification served to estimate nucleated cell counts. The method was immunoSEQ multiplex PCR; TCRdb's version includes in-frame clones alone and lacks a portion of them. V and J calls plus clone size are reproduced from that table; the DNA served to infer D and trimming. The repertoire holds a few hundred thousand clones, with about 83% as singletons. V lost 5 bases, J lost 5 bases, and 9 bases stayed unmatched. The CDR3 covers 15 residues. Germline V lookup: CDR1 SSHAT, CDR2 FNYEAQ (reference sequence). This TCR was sampled from a woman aged 45-65 years with acute or convalescent COVID-19. Sequenced: peripheral blood. V usage is TRBV7-7 and J usage is TRBJ2-5; 9 positions match TRBD2. The CDR3: CASSLGTSRGETQYF. The CDR3 coding sequence is TGTGCCAGCAGCCTCGGGACTAGCCGGGGTGAGACCCAGTACTTC.